Described below is a single T cell receptor (beta chain) sequence and its context. The data were taken from a study of blood T cell repertoires in COVID-19. About the research overall: Spain, Italy and the United States supplied samples that represented acute and convalescent COVID-19. The analysed material was cDNA or gDNA that came from T cells, B-cell-depleted T cells, or PBMCs.

Original handling: Using reference gene primer amplification, nucleated cell counts were estimated. Sequenced by immunoSEQ multiplex PCR; TCRdb stores in-frame clones only, minus some. The DNA gave D and trimming, while V, J and clone size come from that table. The sample yields roughly 160,000 clones, approximately 80% seen once. This CDR3 has 15 amino acids. The germline gives CDR1 SGHTA, CDR2 FQGNSA. V gave up 1 base and J gave up 4 bases, with 11 bases separating them. The chain recombines TRBV7-2 with TRBJ1-5; no clear D. Source material: peripheral blood. This TCR came from a woman aged 60-75 years with acute or convalescent COVID-19. The CDR3 nucleotides read TGTGCCAGCAGCTTAGGGCAGGCCAATAATCAGCCCCAGCATTTT. This translates into CASSLGQANNQPQHF.